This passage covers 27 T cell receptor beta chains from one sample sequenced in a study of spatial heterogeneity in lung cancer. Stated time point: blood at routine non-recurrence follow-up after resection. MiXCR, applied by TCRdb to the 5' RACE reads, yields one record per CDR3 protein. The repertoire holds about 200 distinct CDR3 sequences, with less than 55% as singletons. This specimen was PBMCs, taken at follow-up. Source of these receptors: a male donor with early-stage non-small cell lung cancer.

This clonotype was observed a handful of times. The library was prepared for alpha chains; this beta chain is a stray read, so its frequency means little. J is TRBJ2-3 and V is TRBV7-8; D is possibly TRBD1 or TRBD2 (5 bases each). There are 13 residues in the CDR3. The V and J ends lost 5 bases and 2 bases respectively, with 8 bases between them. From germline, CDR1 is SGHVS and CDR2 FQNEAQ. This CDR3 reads CASSPGHTDTQYF. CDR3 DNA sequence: TGTGCCAGCAGCCCGGGGCACACAGATACGCAGTATTTT.

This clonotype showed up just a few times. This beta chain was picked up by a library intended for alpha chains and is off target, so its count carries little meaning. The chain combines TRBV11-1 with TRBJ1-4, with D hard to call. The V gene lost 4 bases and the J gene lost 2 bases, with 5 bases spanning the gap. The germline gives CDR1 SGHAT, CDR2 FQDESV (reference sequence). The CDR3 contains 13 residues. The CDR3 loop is CASSSSTNEKLFF. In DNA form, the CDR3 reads TGTGCCAGCAGCTCATCTACTAATGAAAAACTGTTTTTT.

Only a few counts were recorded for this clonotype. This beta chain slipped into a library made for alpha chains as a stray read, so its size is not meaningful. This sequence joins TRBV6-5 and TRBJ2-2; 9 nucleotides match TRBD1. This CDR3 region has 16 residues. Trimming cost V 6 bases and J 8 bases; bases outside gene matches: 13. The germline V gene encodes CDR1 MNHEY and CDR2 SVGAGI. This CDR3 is CASRTSPGQGSGELFF. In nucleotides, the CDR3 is TGTGCCAGCAGGACGAGTCCGGGACAGGGATCGGGGGAGCTGTTTTTT.

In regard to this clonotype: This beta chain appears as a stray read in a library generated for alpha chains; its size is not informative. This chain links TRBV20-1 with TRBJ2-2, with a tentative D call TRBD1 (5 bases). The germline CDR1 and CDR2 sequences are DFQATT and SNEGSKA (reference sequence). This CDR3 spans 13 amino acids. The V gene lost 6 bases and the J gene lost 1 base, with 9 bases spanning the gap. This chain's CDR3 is CSAHGQNTGELFF. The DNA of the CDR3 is TGCAGTGCCCACGGACAGAACACCGGGGAGCTGTTTTTT.

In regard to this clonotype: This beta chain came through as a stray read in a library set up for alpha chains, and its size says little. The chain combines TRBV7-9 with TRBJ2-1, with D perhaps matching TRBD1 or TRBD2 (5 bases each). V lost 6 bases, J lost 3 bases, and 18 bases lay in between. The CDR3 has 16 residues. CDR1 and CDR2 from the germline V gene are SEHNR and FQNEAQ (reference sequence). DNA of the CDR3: TGTGCCAGCAGTCCCGTCGGGGCCTCATACTACAATGAGCAGTTCTTC. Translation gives CASSPVGASYYNEQFF.

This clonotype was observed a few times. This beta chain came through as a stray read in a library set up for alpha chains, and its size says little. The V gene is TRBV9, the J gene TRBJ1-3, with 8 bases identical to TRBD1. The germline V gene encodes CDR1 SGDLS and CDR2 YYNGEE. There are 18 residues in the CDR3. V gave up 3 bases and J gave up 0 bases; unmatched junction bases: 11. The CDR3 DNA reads TGTGCCAGCAGCGACCCGACAGGGGAACAGAGCTCTGGAAACACCATATATTTT. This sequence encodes CASSDPTGEQSSGNTIYF.

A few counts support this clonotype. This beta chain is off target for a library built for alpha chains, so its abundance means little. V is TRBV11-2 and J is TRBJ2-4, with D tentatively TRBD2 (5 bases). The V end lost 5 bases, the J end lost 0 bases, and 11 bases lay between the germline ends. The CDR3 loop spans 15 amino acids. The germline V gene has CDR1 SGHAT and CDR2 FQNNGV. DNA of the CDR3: TGTGCCAGCAGCGTAAGGACTGTAGCCAAAAACATTCAGTACTTC. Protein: CASSVRTVAKNIQYF.

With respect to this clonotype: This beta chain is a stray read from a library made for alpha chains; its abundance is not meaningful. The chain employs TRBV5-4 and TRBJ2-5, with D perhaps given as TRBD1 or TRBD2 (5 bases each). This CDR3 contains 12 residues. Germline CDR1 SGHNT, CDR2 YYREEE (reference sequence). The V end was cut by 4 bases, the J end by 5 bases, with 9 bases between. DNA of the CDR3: TGTGCCAGCAGCGAGGGGCGGGAGACCCAGTACTTC. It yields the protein CASSEGRETQYF.

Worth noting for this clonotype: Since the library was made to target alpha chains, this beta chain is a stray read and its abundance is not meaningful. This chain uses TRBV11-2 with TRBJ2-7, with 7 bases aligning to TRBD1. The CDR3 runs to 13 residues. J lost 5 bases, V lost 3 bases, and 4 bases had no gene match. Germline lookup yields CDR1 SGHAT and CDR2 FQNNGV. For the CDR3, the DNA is TGTGCCAGCAGCTTTCGACAGGGCGACGAGCAGTACTTC. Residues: CASSFRQGDEQYF.

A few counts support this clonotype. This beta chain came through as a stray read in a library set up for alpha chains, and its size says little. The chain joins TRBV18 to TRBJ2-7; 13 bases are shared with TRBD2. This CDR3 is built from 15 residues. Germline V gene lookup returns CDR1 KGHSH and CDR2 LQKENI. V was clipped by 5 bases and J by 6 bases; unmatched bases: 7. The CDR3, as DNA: TGTGCCAGCTCAAGGACTAGCGGGAGTTCTGGCGAGCAGTACTTC. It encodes CASSRTSGSSGEQYF.

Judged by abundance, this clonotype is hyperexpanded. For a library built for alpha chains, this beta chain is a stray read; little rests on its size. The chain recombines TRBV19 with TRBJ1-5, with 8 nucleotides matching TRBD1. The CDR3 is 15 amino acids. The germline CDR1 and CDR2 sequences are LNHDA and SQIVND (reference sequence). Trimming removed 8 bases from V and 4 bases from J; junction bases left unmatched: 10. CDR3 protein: CASGIEDRANQPQHF. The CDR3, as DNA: TGTGCCAGTGGGATCGAGGACAGGGCTAATCAGCCCCAGCATTTT.

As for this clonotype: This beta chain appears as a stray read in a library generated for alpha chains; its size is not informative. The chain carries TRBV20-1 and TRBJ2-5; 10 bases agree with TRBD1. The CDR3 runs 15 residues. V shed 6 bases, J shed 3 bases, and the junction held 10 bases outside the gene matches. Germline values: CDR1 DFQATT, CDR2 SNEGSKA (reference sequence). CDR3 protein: CSAIRWDRGEETQYF. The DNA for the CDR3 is TGCAGTGCCATTCGCTGGGACAGGGGTGAAGAGACCCAGTACTTC.

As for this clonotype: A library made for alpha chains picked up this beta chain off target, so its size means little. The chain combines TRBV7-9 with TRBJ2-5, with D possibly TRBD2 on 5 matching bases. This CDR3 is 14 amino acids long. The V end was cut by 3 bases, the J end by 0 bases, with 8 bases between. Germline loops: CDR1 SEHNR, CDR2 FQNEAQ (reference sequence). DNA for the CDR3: TGTGCCAGCAGCTTGGAGGAGTACCAAGAGACCCAGTACTTC. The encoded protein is CASSLEEYQETQYF.

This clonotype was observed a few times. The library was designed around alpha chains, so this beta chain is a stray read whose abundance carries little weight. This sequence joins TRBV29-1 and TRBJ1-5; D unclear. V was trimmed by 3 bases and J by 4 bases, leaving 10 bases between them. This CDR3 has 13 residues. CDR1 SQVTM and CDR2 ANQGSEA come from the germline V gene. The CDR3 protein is CSVDMGGNQPQHF. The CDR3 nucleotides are TGCAGCGTTGACATGGGCGGGAATCAGCCCCAGCATTTT.

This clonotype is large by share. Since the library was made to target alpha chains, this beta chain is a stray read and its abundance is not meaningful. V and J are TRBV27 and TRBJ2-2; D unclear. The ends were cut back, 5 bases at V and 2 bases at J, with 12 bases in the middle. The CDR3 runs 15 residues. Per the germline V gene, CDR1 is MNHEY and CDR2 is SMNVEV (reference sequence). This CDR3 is CASSTIISNTGELFF. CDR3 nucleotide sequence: TGTGCCAGCAGTACAATTATTAGTAACACCGGGGAGCTGTTTTTT.

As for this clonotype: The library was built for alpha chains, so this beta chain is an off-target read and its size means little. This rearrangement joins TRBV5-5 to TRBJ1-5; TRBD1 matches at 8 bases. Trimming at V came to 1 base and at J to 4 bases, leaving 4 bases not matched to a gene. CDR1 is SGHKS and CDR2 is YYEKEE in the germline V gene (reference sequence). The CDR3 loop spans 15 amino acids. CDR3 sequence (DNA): TGTGCCAGCAGCTTGAGGGGACAGGCGAATCAGCCCCAGCATTTT. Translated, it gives CASSLRGQANQPQHF. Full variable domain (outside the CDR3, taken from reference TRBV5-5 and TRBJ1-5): DAGVTQSPTHLIKTRGQQVTLRCSPISGHKSVSWYQQVLGQGPQFIFQYYEKEERGRGNFPDRFSARQFPNYSSELNVNALLLGDSALYLCASSLRGQANQPQHFGDGTRLSIL.

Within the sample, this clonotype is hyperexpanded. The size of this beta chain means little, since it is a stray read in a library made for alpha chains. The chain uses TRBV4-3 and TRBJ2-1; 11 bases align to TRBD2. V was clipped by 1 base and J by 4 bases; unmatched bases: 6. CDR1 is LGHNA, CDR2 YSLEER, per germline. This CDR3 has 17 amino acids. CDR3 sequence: CASSQGRIAGGYNEQFF. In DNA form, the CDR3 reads TGCGCCAGCAGCCAAGGTCGTATAGCGGGGGGGTACAATGAGCAGTTCTTC.

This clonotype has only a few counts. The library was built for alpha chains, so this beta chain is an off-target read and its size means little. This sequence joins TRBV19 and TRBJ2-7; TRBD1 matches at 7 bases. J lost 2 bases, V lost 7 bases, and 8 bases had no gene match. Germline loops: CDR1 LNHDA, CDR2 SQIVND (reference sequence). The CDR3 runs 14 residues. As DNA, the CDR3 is TGTGCCAGTAACACCGGGACAGTGCCCTACGAGCAGTACTTC. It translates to CASNTGTVPYEQYF.

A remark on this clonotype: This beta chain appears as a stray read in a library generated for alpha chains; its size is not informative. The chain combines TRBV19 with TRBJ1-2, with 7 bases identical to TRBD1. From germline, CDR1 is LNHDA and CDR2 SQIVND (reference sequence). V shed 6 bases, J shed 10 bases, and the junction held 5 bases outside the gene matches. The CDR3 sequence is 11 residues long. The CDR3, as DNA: TGTGCCAGTAGACAGGGGCCGGTCTACACCTTC. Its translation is CASRQGPVYTF.

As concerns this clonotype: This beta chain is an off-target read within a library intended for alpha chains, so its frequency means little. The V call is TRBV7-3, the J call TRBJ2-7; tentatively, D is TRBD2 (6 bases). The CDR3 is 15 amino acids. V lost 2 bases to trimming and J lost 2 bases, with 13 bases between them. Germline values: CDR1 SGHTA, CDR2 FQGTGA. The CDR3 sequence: CASSLGAGGAYEQYF. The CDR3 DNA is TGTGCCAGCAGCTTAGGGGCCGGAGGGGCCTACGAGCAGTACTTC.

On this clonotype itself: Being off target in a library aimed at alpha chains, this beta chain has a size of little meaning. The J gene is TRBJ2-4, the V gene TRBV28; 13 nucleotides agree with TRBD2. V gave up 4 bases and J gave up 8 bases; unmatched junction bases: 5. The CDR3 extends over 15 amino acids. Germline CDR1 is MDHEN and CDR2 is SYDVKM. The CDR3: CASSWTSGSKDIQYF. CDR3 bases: TGTGCCAGCAGTTGGACTAGCGGGAGTAAGGACATTCAGTACTTC.

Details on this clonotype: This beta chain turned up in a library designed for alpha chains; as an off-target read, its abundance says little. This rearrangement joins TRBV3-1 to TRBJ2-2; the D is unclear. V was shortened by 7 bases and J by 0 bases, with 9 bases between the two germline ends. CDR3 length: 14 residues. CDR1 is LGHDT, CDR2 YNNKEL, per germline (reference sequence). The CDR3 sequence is CASTTTPNTGELFF. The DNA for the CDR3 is TGTGCCAGCACTACGACACCGAACACCGGGGAGCTGTTTTTT. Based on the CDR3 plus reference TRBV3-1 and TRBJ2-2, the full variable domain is DTAVSQTPKYLVTQMGNDKSIKCEQNLGHDTMYWYKQDSKKFLKIMFSYNNKELIINETVPNRFSPKSPDKAHLNLHINSLELGDSAVYFCASTTTPNTGELFFGEGSRLTVL.

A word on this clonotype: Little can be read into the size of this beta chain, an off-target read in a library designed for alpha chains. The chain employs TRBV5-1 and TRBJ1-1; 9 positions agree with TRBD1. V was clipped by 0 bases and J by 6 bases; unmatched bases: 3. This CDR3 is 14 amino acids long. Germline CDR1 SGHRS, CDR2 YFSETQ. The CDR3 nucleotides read TGCGCCAGCAGCTTGGACAGGGGGCAGCCTGAAGCTTTCTTT. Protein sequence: CASSLDRGQPEAFF. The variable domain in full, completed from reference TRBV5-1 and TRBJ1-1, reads KAGVTQTPRYLIKTRGQQVTLSCSPISGHRSVSWYQQTPGQGLQFLFEYFSETQRNKGNFPGRFSGRQFSNSRSEMNVSTLELGDSALYLCASSLDRGQPEAFFGQGTRLTVV.

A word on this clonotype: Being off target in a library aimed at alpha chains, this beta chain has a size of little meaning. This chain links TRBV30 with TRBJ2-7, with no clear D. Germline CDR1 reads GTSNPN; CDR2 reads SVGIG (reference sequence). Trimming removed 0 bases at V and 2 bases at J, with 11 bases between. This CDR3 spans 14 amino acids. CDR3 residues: CAWSVVGKTYEQYF. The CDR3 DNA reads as TGTGCCTGGAGTGTGGTGGGAAAGACCTACGAGCAGTACTTC.

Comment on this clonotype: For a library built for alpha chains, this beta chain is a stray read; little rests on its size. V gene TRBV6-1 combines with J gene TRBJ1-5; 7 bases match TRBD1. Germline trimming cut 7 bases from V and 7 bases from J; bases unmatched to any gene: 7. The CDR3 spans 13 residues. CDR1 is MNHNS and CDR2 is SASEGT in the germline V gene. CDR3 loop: CASKRDSGQPQHF. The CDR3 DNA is TGTGCCAGCAAACGGGACAGCGGCCAGCCCCAGCATTTT.

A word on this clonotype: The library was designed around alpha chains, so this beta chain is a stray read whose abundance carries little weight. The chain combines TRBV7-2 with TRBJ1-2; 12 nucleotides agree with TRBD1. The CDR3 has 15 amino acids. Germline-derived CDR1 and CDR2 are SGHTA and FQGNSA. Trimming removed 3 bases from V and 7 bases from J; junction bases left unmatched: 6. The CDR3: CASSFKGQGAPGYTF. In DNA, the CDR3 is TGTGCCAGCAGCTTTAAGGGACAGGGGGCGCCTGGCTACACCTTC.

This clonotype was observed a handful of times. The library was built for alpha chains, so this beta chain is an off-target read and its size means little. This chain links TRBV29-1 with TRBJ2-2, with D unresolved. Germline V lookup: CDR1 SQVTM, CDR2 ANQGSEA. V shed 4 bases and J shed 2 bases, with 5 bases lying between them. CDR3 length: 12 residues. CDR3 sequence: CSVGKNTGELFF. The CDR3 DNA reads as TGCAGCGTTGGGAAAAACACCGGGGAGCTGTTTTTT.